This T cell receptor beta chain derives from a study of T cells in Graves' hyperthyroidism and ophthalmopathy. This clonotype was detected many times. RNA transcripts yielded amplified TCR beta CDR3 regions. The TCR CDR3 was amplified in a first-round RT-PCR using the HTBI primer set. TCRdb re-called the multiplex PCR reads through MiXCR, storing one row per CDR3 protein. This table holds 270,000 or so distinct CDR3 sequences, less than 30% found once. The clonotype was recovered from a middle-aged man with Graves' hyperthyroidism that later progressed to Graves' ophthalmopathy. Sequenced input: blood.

The chain's CDR3 is CSVDQQRNTEAFF. The CDR3 region has the DNA TGCAGCGTTGATCAACAGCGGAACACTGAAGCTTTCTTT. The J gene is TRBJ1-1, the V gene TRBV29-1; D unclear. This CDR3 is built from 13 residues. CDR1 and CDR2 (germline): SQVTM, ANQGSEA. Trimming stripped 3 bases from V and 1 base from J, with 9 bases between.